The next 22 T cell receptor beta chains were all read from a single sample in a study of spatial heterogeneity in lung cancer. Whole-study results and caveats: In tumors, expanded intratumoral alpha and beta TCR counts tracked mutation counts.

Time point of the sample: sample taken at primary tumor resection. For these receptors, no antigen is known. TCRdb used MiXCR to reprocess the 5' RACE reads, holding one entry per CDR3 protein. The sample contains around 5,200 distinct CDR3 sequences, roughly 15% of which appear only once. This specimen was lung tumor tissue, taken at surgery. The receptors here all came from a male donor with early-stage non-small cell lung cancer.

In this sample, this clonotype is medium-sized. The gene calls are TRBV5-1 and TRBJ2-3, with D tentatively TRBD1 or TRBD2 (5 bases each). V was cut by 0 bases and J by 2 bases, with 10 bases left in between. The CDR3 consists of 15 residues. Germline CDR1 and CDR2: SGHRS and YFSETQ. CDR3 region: CASSLGGTDTDTQYF. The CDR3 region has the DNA TGCGCCAGCAGCTTGGGAGGGACCGACACAGATACGCAGTATTTT.

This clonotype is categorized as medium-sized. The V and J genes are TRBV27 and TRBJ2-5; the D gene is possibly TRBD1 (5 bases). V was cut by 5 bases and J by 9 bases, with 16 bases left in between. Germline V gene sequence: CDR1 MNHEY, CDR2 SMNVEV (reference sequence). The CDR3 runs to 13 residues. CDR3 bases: TGTGCCAGCAGTACGGACAAGAAGAGACCCCAGTACTTC. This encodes CASSTDKKRPQYF.

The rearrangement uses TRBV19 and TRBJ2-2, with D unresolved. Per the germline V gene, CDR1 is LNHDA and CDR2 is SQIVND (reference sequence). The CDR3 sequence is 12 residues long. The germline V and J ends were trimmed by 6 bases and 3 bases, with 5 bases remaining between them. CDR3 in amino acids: CASRTDTGELFF. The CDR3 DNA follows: TGTGCCAGTAGGACTGACACCGGGGAGCTGTTTTTT.

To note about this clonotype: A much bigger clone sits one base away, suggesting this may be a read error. CDR3 loop: CSARVLWGQIADTQYF. The CDR3 DNA reads as TGCAGTGCTAGAGTTCTGTGGGGGCAAATAGCAGATACGCAGTATTTT. The chain joins TRBV20-1 to TRBJ2-3; perhaps TRBD1 as D (6 bases). The V end was cut by 1 base, the J end by 4 bases, with 18 bases between. The CDR3 spans 16 residues. Germline CDR1 is DFQATT and CDR2 is SNEGSKA (reference sequence).

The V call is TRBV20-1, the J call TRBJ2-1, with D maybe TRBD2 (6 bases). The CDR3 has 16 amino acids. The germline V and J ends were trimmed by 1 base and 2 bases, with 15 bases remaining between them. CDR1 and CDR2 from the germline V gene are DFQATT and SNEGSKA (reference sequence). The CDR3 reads CSARAITGVAYNEQFF. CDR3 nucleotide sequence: TGCAGTGCTAGAGCCATTACGGGAGTCGCCTACAATGAGCAGTTCTTC.

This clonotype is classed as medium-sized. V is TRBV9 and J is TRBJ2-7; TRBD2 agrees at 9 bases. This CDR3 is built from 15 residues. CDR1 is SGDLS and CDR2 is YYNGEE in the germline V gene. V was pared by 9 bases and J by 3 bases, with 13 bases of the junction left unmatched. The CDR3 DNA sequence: TGTGCCAACTTTACGGGACTAGCCCCCAACTACGAGCAGTACTTC. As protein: CANFTGLAPNYEQYF.

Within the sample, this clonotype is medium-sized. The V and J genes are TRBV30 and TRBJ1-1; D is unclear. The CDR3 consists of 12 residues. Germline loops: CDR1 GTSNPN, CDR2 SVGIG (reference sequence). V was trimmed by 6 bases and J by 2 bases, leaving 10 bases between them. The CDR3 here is CACSQPNTEAFF. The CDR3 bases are TGTGCCTGCTCACAGCCTAACACTGAAGCTTTCTTT.

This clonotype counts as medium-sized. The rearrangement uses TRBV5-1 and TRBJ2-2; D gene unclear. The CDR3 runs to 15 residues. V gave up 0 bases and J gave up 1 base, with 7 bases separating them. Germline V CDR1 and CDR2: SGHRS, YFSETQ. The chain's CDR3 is CASSLATLNTGELFF. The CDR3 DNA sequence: TGCGCCAGCAGCTTGGCCACCCTGAACACCGGGGAGCTGTTTTTT.

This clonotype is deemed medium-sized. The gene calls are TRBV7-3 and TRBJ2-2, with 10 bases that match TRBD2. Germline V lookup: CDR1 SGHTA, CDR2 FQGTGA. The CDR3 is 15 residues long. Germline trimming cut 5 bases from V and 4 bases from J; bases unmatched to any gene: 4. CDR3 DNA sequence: TGTGCCAGCAGCCCCGGACTAGCGGTCACCGGGGAGCTGTTTTTT. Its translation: CASSPGLAVTGELFF.

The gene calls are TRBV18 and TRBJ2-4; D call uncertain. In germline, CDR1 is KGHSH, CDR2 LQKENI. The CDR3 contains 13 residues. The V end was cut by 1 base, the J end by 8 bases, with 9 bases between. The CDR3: CASSPQGQDIQYF. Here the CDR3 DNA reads TGTGCCAGCTCACCACAGGGTCAGGACATTCAGTACTTC.

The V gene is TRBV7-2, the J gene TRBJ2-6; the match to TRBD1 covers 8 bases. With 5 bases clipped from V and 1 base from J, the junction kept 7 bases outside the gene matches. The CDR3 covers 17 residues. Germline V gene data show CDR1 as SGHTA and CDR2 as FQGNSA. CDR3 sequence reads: CASSDRTGSSGANVLTF. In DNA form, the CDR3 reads TGTGCCAGCAGCGACCGGACAGGGAGTTCTGGGGCCAACGTCCTGACTTTC. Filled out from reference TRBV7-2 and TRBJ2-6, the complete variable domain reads GAGVSQSPSNKVTEKGKDVELRCDPISGHTALYWYRQSLGQGLEFLIYFQGNSAPDKSGLPSDRFSAERTGGSVSTLTIQRTQQEDSAVYLCASSDRTGSSGANVLTFGAGSRLTVL.

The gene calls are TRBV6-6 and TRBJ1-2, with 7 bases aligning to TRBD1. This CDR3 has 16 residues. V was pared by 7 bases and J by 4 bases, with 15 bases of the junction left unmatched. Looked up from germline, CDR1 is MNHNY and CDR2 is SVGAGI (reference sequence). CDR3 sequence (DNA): TGTGCCAGCATCTCAAATCCGGGACAGTCGGCCTATGGCTACACCTTC. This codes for CASISNPGQSAYGYTF.

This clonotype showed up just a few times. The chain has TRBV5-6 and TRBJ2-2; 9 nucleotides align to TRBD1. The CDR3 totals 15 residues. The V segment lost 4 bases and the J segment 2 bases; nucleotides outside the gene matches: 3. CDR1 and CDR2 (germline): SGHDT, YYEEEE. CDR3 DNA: TGTGCCAGCAGCCCGGGACAGGGAAACACCGGGGAGCTGTTTTTT. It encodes CASSPGQGNTGELFF. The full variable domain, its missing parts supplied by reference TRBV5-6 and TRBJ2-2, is DAGVTQSPTHLIKTRGQQVTLRCSPKSGHDTVSWYQQALGQGPQFIFQYYEEEERQRGNFPDRFSGHQFPNYSSELNVNALLLGDSALYLCASSPGQGNTGELFFGEGSRLTVL.

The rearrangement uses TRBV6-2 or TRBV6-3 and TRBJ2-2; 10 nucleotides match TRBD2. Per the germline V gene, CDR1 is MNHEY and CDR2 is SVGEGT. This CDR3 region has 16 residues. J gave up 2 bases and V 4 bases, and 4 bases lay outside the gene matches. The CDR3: CASSFGLAVNTGELFF. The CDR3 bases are TGTGCCAGCAGTTTTGGACTAGCGGTCAACACCGGGGAGCTGTTTTTT.

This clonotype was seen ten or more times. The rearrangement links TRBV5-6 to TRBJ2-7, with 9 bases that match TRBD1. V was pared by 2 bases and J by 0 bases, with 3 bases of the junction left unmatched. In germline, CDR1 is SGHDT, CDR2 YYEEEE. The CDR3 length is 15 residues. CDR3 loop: CASSFGTGTSYEQYF. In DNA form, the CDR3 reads TGTGCCAGCAGCTTCGGGACAGGGACCTCCTACGAGCAGTACTTC. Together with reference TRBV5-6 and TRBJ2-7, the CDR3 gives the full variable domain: DAGVTQSPTHLIKTRGQQVTLRCSPKSGHDTVSWYQQALGQGPQFIFQYYEEEERQRGNFPDRFSGHQFPNYSSELNVNALLLGDSALYLCASSFGTGTSYEQYFGPGTRLTVT.

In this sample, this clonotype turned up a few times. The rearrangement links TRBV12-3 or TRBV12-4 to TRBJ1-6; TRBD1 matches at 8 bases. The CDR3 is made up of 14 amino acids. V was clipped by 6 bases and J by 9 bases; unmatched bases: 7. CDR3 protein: CASSAGQVTSPLHF. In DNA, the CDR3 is TGTGCCAGCAGCGCGGGACAGGTGACTTCACCCCTCCACTTT.

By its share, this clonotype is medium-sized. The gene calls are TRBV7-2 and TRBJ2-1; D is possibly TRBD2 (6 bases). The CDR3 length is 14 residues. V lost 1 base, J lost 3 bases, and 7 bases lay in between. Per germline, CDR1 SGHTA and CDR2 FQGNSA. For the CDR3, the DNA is TGTGCCAGCAGCTTAGGGGGACTCTACAATGAGCAGTTCTTC. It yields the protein CASSLGGLYNEQFF.

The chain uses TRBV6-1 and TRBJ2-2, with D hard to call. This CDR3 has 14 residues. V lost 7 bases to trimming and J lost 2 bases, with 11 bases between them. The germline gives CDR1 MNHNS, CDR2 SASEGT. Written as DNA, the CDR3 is TGTGCCAGCATCAGAGACGGCAACACCGGGGAGCTGTTTTTT. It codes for CASIRDGNTGELFF.

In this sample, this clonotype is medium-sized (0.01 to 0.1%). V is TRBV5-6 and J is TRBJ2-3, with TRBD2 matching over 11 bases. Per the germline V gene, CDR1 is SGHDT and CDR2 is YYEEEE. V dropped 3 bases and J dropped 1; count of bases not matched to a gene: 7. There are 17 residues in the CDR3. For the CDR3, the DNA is TGTGCCAGCAGCTCAACTACGACTAGCGGGGGCACAGATACGCAGTATTTT. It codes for CASSSTTTSGGTDTQYF.

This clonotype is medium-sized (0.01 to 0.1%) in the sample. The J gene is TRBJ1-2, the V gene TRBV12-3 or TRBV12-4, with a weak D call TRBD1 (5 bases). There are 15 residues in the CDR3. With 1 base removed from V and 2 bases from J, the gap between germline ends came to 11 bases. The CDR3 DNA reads TGTGCCAGCAGTTTAGTTGGGCAGGGAAACTATGGCTACACCTTC. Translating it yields CASSLVGQGNYGYTF.

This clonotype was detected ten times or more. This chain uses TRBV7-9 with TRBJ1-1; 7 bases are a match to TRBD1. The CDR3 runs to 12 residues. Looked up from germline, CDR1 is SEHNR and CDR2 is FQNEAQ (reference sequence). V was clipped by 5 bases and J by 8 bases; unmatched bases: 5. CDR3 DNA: TGTGCCAGCAGCCACGAGGACAGGGAAGCTTTCTTT. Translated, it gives CASSHEDREAFF.

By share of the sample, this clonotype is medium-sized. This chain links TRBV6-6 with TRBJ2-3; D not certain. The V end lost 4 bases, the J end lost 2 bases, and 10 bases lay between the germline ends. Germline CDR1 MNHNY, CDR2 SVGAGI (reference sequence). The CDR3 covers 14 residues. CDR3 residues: CASSSAQDTDTQYF. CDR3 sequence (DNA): TGTGCCAGCAGTTCAGCCCAGGACACAGATACGCAGTATTTT.